This T cell receptor beta chain originates from a study of beta chain features in type 1 diabetes. What was sequenced were expressed TCRB transcripts, since all of the isolated RNA had been reverse transcribed. Method: immunoSEQ multiplex PCR; TCRdb's copy keeps in-frame clones and lacks some. Altogether about 320,000 clones are present, approximately 14% being singletons, with the ten largest covering approximately 6.7%. Sequencing was done on a sample of central memory CD4+ T cells from blood. This TCR was sampled from a man aged 30-40 years in good health.

CDR3 amino acids: CAISEGVAGGTEAFF. The CDR3 region has the DNA TGTGCCATCAGTGAAGGGGTCGCGGGTGGCACTGAAGCTTTCTTT. V gene TRBV10-3 combines with J gene TRBJ1-1; D might be TRBD1 (5 bases). Trimming pared 3 bases from V and 4 bases from J, leaving 15 bases between. This CDR3 has 15 amino acids. The germline gives CDR1 ENHRY, CDR2 SYGVKD.